This T cell receptor beta chain was identified in a study of blood T cell repertoires in COVID-19. About the research overall: T cells, B-cell-depleted T cells, or PBMCs provided the cDNA or gDNA that served as material.

The authors' processing: The authors estimated nucleated cell counts from reference gene primer amplification. Libraries were prepared by immunoSEQ multiplex PCR; TCRdb keeps only in-frame clonotypes and omits some of them. That table supplies the V and J calls and clone size; D and trimming were determined from the DNA. This table holds 150,000 to 180,000 clones, more than 65% found once. Sequences were obtained from peripheral blood. This clonotype was obtained from a woman in her forties or fifties with acute or convalescent COVID-19.

DNA for the CDR3: TGTGCCAGCAGCTTAGCTTTGGGACAGGGTCATAACTATGGCTACACCTTC. Encoded protein: CASSLALGQGHNYGYTF. This chain joins TRBV7-9 and TRBJ1-2; 9 bases align to TRBD1. Germline CDR1 is SEHNR and CDR2 is FQNEAQ (reference sequence). Germline trimming cut 0 bases from V and 1 base from J; bases unmatched to any gene: 6. The CDR3 extends over 17 amino acids.